These 20 T cell receptor beta chains were all obtained from the same sample, sequenced in a study of blood T cell repertoires in COVID-19. Assay used: immunoSEQ multiplex PCR; TCRdb lists only in-frame clones, some missing. The table shows approximately 390,000 clones, with approximately 85% occurring only once. Specimen: PBMCs or T cells enriched from blood (not recorded which). These TCRs come from a woman aged 40 to 50 with acute COVID-19.

The V and J genes are TRBV10-3 and TRBJ1-1, with 7 bases identical to TRBD1. V shed 10 bases, J shed 11 bases, and the junction held 16 bases outside the gene matches. The CDR3 spans 13 residues. From germline, CDR1 is ENHRY and CDR2 SYGVKD. The CDR3 DNA reads as TGTGCCACCCACCCTCGGAATACAGGGGAGGCTTTCTTT. This translates into CATHPRNTGEAFF.

The chain recombines TRBV5-6 with TRBJ2-7; perhaps TRBD1 as D (6 bases). In germline, CDR1 is SGHDT, CDR2 YYEEEE. V lost 3 bases and J 5 bases, leaving 21 bases between the germline ends. The CDR3 has 16 amino acids. The CDR3 region is CASSSLAGQGYHEQYF. The CDR3 region has the DNA TGTGCCAGCAGCTCCCTGGCGGGCCAGGGGTACCACGAGCAGTACTTC.

The chain uses TRBV5-1 and TRBJ1-2; 10 nucleotides match TRBD1. This CDR3 has 13 amino acids. The V gene's germline CDR1 is SGHRS and CDR2 YFSETQ. Losses at the gene ends were 4 bases for V and 8 bases for J; bases not matched to a gene: 5. The CDR3 DNA reads as TGCGCCAGCAGCGCCGACAGGGGGCTAGGCTACACCTTC. Its protein product is CASSADRGLGYTF.

This chain joins TRBV7-8 and TRBJ1-5, with a weak D call TRBD1 (6 bases). CDR3 length: 13 residues. Trimming stripped 5 bases from V and 9 bases from J, with 14 bases between. From germline, CDR1 is SGHVS and CDR2 FQNEAQ. The CDR3 loop is CASSQQGDPPQHF. The CDR3 coding sequence is TGTGCCAGCAGCCAACAGGGAGACCCGCCCCAGCATTTT.

In its sample, this clone was seen once. The chain employs TRBV6-2 or TRBV6-3 and TRBJ2-2, with D perhaps matching TRBD2 (6 bases). CDR1 MNHEY and CDR2 SVGEGT come from the germline V gene. The CDR3 runs 15 residues. Between the trimmed V and J ends, which lost 3 bases and 4 bases, there was a span of 12 bases. The CDR3 loop is CASSYGGWSTGELFF. For the CDR3, the DNA is TGTGCCAGCAGTTATGGGGGGTGGAGCACCGGGGAGCTGTTTTTT.

V gene TRBV25-1 combines with J gene TRBJ1-1; TRBD1 aligns across 7 bases. The J segment lost 1 base and the V segment lost 6 bases, leaving 5 bases of the junction unmatched. CDR1 and CDR2 from the germline V gene are MGHDK and SYGVNS. The CDR3 is made up of 14 amino acids. The DNA of the CDR3 is TGTGCCAGCAGACAAACAGGGGCGAACACTGAAGCTTTCTTT. Encoded protein: CASRQTGANTEAFF.

V usage is TRBV2 and J usage is TRBJ1-3, with 8 positions matching TRBD1. This CDR3 has 16 residues. The germline V gene encodes CDR1 SNHLY and CDR2 FYNNEI. V lost 5 bases to trimming and J lost 5 bases; unmatched junction nucleotides: 11. CDR3 in amino acids: CASSRGQGDSRNTIYF. The DNA of the CDR3 is TGTGCCAGCAGTAGAGGACAGGGAGATTCTCGAAACACCATATATTTT.

The V call is TRBV13, the J call TRBJ1-1, with D unresolved. CDR3 size: 13 residues. CDR1 and CDR2 (germline): PRHDT, FYEKMQ (reference sequence). Between the trimmed V and J ends, which lost 0 bases and 5 bases, there was a span of 7 bases. The CDR3, as DNA: TGTGCCAGCAGCTTAGGCTCGGGGACTGAAGCTTTCTTT. Translating it yields CASSLGSGTEAFF.

This clone was observed a single time. The chain joins TRBV6-5 to TRBJ1-2, with TRBD1 matching over 7 bases. Trimming at V came to 5 bases and at J to 4 bases, leaving 7 bases not matched to a gene. The CDR3 extends over 14 amino acids. Germline CDR1 reads MNHEY; CDR2 reads SVGAGI. The CDR3 region is CASSPRQGLYGYTF. The CDR3 bases are TGTGCCAGCAGTCCGAGACAGGGCCTCTATGGCTACACCTTC.

This rearrangement joins TRBV10-1 to TRBJ2-7; perhaps TRBD1 as D (6 bases). Germline values: CDR1 WNHNN, CDR2 SYGVQD (reference sequence). The CDR3 runs to 13 residues. The ends were cut back, 4 bases at V and 3 bases at J, with 10 bases in the middle. In DNA form, the CDR3 reads TGCGCCAGCAGTGTGGGCAGGGGCTACGAGCAGTACTTC. Protein product: CASSVGRGYEQYF.

The CDR3 region is CASSIRDRSSSYGYTF. The DNA of the CDR3 is TGTGCCAGTAGTATCCGGGACAGGTCCTCGAGCTATGGCTACACCTTC. The chain combines TRBV19 with TRBJ1-2; TRBD1 matches 8 bases. The CDR3 is made up of 16 amino acids. From germline, CDR1 is LNHDA and CDR2 SQIVND (reference sequence). V lost 3 bases, J lost 4 bases, and 10 bases stayed unmatched.

The chain joins TRBV27 to TRBJ2-6; D call uncertain. V gave up 2 bases and J gave up 1 base, with 12 bases separating them. In germline, CDR1 is MNHEY, CDR2 SMNVEV (reference sequence). The CDR3 length is 17 residues. CDR3 nucleotides: TGTGCCAGCAGTTTAACCGGGTGGTTATCTGGGGCCAACGTCCTGACTTTC. Amino acid sequence: CASSLTGWLSGANVLTF.

The V gene is TRBV29-1, the J gene TRBJ1-1, with D hard to call. V was trimmed by 8 bases and J by 5 bases, leaving 21 bases between them. CDR1 is SQVTM and CDR2 is ANQGSEA in the germline V gene. The CDR3 loop spans 14 amino acids. CDR3 in amino acids: CSTSLGFRGTEAFF. The CDR3 nucleotides read TGCAGCACTAGTCTTGGGTTCCGCGGGACTGAAGCTTTCTTT.

The gene calls are TRBV12-3 or TRBV12-4 and TRBJ1-1; D is undetermined. The CDR3 covers 13 residues. Trimming removed 7 bases at V and 0 bases at J, with 9 bases between. CDR3 amino acids: CASNKGVNTEAFF. In DNA form, the CDR3 reads TGTGCCAGCAACAAGGGAGTGAACACTGAAGCTTTCTTT.

J is TRBJ1-2 and V is TRBV25-1; D remains ambiguous. This CDR3 region has 13 residues. Deletions cut 9 bases from V and 0 bases from J, with 11 bases between. Germline CDR1 MGHDK, CDR2 SYGVNS. CDR3 region: CASAQASNYGYTF. DNA of the CDR3: TGTGCCAGTGCCCAGGCCTCTAACTATGGCTACACCTTC.

This rearrangement joins TRBV5-5 to TRBJ1-4; 11 bases match TRBD1. CDR3 length: 16 amino acids. Losses at the gene ends were 3 bases for V and 0 bases for J; bases not matched to a gene: 1. Germline lookup yields CDR1 SGHKS and CDR2 YYEKEE (reference sequence). CDR3 protein: CASSWTGGPTNEKLFF. Written as DNA, the CDR3 is TGTGCCAGCAGCTGGACAGGGGGCCCAACTAATGAAAAACTGTTTTTT.

In its sample, this clone was seen a few times. The chain combines TRBV5-4 with TRBJ1-6; weak D call: TRBD1 (5 bases). The CDR3 has 14 amino acids. From germline, CDR1 is SGHNT and CDR2 YYREEE (reference sequence). V lost 2 bases, J lost 10 bases, and 13 bases lay in between. The CDR3 is CASSLMGRDSPLHF. CDR3 bases: TGTGCCAGCAGCTTAATGGGGCGGGACTCACCCCTCCACTTT.

This clone was observed once. This chain joins TRBV6-5 and TRBJ1-1, with unresolved D. Trimming removed 7 bases from V and 0 bases from J, with 9 bases in between. The CDR3 totals 13 residues. CDR1 and CDR2 from the germline V gene are MNHEY and SVGAGI. The CDR3 bases are TGTGCCAGCAACAGAGACATGAACACTGAAGCTTTCTTT. This codes for CASNRDMNTEAFF.

J is TRBJ1-2 and V is TRBV6-5; 7 nucleotides agree with TRBD1. Germline V lookup: CDR1 MNHEY, CDR2 SVGAGI. The CDR3 sequence is 14 residues long. V trimming: 6 bases; J trimming: 8 bases; junction bases outside the gene matches: 12. This CDR3 is CASRQGQGQLGYTF. CDR3 in DNA: TGTGCCAGCAGGCAGGGCCAGGGACAGCTGGGCTACACCTTC.

This rearrangement joins TRBV5-1 to TRBJ2-1, with D perhaps matching TRBD2 (6 bases). This CDR3 has 14 residues. Germline CDR1 reads SGHRS; CDR2 reads YFSETQ. The V gene lost 4 bases and the J gene lost 9 bases, with 17 bases spanning the gap. The CDR3 is CASSLGRDSGEQFF. The CDR3 region has the DNA TGCGCCAGCAGCCTCGGCCGGGACTCCGGTGAGCAGTTCTTC.